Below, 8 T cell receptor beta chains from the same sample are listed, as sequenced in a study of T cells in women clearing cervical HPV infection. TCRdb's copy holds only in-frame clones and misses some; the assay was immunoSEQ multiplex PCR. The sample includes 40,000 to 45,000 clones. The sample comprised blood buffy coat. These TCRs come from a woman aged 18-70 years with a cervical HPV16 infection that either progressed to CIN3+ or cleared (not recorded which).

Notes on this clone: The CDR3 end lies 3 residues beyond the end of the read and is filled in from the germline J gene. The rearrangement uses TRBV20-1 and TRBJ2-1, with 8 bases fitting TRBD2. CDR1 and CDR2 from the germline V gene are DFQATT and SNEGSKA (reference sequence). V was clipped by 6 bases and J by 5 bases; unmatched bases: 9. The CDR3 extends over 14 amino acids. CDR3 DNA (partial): TGCAGTGCCAGCCTCCGCGGGAGGAACAATGAG. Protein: CSASLRGRNNE. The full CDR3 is CSASLRGRNNEQFF.

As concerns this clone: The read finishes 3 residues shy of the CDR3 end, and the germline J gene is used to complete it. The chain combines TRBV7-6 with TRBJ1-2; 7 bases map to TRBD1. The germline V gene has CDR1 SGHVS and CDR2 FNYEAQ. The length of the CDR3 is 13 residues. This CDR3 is CASSFGQDADYTF. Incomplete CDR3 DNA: TGTGCCAGCAGCTTCGGACAGGACGCCGAC.

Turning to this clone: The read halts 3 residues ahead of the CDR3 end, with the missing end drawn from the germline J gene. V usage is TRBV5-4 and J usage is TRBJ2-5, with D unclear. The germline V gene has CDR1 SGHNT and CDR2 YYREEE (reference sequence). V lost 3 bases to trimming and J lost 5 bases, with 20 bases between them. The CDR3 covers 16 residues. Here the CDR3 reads CASSSSLGSETETQYF. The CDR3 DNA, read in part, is TGTGCCAGCAGCTCCAGTTTAGGGTCCGAAACGGAGACC.

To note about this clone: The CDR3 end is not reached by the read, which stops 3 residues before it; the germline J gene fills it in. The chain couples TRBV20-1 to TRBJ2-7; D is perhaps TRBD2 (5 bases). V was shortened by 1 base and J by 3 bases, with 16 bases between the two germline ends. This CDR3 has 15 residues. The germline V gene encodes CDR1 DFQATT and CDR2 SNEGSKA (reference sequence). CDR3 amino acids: CSARAHAGLNYEQYF. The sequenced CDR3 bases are TGCAGTGCTAGAGCCCATGCGGGCTTAAACTACGAG.

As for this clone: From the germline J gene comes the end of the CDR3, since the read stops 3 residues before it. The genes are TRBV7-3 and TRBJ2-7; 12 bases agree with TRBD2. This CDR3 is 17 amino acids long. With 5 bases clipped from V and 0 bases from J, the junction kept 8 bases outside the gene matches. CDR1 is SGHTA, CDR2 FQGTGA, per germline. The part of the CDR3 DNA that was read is TGTGCCAGCAGCCCGCCGACTAGCGGGAGCCTCTCCTACGAG. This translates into CASSPPTSGSLSYE. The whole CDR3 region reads CASSPPTSGSLSYEQYF.

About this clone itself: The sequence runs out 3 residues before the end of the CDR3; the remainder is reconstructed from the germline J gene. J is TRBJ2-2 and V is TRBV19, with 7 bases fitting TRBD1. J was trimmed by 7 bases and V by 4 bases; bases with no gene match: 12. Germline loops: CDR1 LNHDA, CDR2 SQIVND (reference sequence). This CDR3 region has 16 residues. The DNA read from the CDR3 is TGTGCCAGTAGTAACCTTTACAGGGGATCGGGCGGGGAG. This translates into CASSNLYRGSGGE. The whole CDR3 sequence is CASSNLYRGSGGELFF.

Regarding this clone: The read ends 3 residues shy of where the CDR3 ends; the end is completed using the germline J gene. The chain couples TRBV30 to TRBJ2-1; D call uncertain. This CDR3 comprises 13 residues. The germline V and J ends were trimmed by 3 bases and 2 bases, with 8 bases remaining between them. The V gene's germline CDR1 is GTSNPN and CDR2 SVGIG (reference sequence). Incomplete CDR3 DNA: TGTGCCTGGAGCGCTAGTACCTACAATGAG. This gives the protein CAWSASTYNE. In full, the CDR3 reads CAWSASTYNEQFF.

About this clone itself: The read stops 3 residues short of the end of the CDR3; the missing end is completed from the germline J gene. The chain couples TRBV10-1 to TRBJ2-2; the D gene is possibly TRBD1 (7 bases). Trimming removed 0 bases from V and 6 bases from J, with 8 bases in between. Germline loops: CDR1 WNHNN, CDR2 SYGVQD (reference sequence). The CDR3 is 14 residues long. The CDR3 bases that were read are TGCGCCAGCAGTGAGTCCAGGGGGGCCGGGGAG. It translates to CASSESRGAGE. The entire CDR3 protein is CASSESRGAGELFF.